The source of this T cell receptor (beta chain) is a study of Ad26.COV2.S vaccination and SARS-CoV-2 variants. Overall study context: Ad26.COV2.S, an intramuscular injection, was given once or twice 56 days apart.

As for treatment: roughly 19 received Ad26.COV2.S at low or high dose, single or two shots; several received placebo; per-sample allocation not given. Samples analyzed were those drawn on day 63 after the first vaccine or placebo injection. Whoever gave the sample was an adult aged 18-55 years in Boston. The table came from immunoSEQ multiplex PCR; TCRdb's copy has only in-frame clones and leaves some out. In the table there are about 320,000 clones, approximately 87% of which are singletons. For this clone: What it recognizes is unknown.

General observations from the study: Vaccine recipients and placebo recipients showed similar non-spike TCR breadth. Reported findings describe substantial breadth in spike-specific CD8+ and CD4+ T cell responses following vaccination.

This receptor was taken from a person aged 18-60 years who received the Ad26.COV2.S COVID-19 vaccine or a placebo. Sequencing was performed on peripheral blood, taken in a trial of Ad26.COV2.S vaccine versus placebo.

The DNA for the CDR3 is TGTGCCAGCAGCTGGACCGGGACAGACTACTATGGCTACACCTTC. Translating it yields CASSWTGTDYYGYTF. The rearrangement uses TRBV7-2 and TRBJ1-2, with TRBD1 identical over 7 bases. CDR1 and CDR2 (germline): SGHTA, FQGNSA. V was pared by 4 bases and J by 3 bases, with 8 bases of the junction left unmatched. This CDR3 is 15 amino acids long.